The 28 T cell receptor beta chains reported below all come from one sample, sequenced in a study of CD8+ T cells in alopecia areata. The sample's treatment: oral pan-JAK inhibitor, 5-10 mg twice daily. As the sequencing template, cDNA was produced by extracting RNA and reverse transcribing it. Using immunoSEQ multiplex PCR, the repertoire was profiled, and TCRdb retains in-frame clones only, with some absent. The sample carries hundreds of thousands of clones, roughly two fifths recorded once. The source material was CD4+ T cells sorted from blood, sampled between weeks 30 and 35, from a patient treated with tofacitinib. The receptor set was obtained from a human donor with alopecia areata.

There are a few counts of this clone. The chain carries TRBV4-1 and TRBJ2-5; D not certain. There are 14 residues in the CDR3. Trimming left V 8 bases short and J 0 bases short, with 13 bases between. Germline assignment: CDR1 MGHRA and CDR2 YSYEKL. The CDR3 is CASALRSYQETQYF. The DNA of the CDR3 is TGCGCCAGCGCACTCCGGAGTTACCAAGAGACCCAGTACTTC.

V usage is TRBV5-4 and J usage is TRBJ2-2; the D gene is possibly TRBD1 (5 bases). Trimming stripped 1 base from V and 4 bases from J, with 8 bases between. The CDR3 is 14 amino acids. Germline V gives CDR1 SGHNT, CDR2 YYREEE (reference sequence). This chain's CDR3 is CASSLKRGTGELFF. CDR3 DNA sequence: TGTGCCAGCAGCTTGAAAAGGGGCACCGGGGAGCTGTTTTTT.

This clone was counted only a few times. The chain recombines TRBV2 with TRBJ2-5; D ambiguous. The ends were cut back, 5 bases at V and 5 bases at J, with 6 bases in the middle. Per germline, CDR1 SNHLY and CDR2 FYNNEI. This CDR3 comprises 11 residues. CDR3 bases: TGTGCCAGCAGTCTCCCCGAGACCCAGTACTTC. Protein: CASSLPETQYF. The entire variable domain, with the rest obtained from reference TRBV2 and TRBJ2-5, is as follows: EPEVTQTPSHQVTQMGQEVILRCVPISNHLYFYWYRQILGQKVEFLVSFYNNEISEKSEIFDDQFSVERPDGSNFTLKIRSTKLEDSAMYFCASSLPETQYFGPGTRLLVL.

This clone came up a few times. The chain couples TRBV6-1 to TRBJ2-5; a possible D gene is TRBD1 (6 bases). The CDR3 loop spans 15 amino acids. Germline V gives CDR1 MNHNS, CDR2 SASEGT. V lost 2 bases and J lost 4, with 14 bases in between. CDR3: CASSENRVIRETQYF. CDR3 bases: TGTGCCAGCAGTGAAAACAGGGTAATTCGAGAGACCCAGTACTTC.

This clone appeared once. V is TRBV5-6 and J is TRBJ1-5, with D tentatively TRBD1 (5 bases). V was clipped by 4 bases and J by 7 bases, with 15 bases between them. CDR1 is SGHDT and CDR2 is YYEEEE in the germline V gene. The CDR3 contains 14 residues. CDR3 loop: CASSDSGRRQPQHF. CDR3 DNA sequence: TGTGCCAGCAGCGATTCGGGGCGGAGGCAGCCCCAGCATTTT.

The chain has TRBV7-2 and TRBJ1-1, with TRBD1 matching over 7 bases. CDR1 and CDR2 (germline): SGHTA, FQGNSA. This CDR3 contains 15 residues. V lost 4 bases to trimming and J lost 4 bases; unmatched junction nucleotides: 9. In nucleotides, the CDR3 is TGTGCCAGCAGCTACTTGAGACAGGGAGGCACTGAAGCTTTCTTT. Translating gives CASSYLRQGGTEAFF.

The chain has TRBV4-1 and TRBJ2-5; D is possibly TRBD1 (5 bases). Trimming pared 3 bases from V and 5 bases from J, leaving 16 bases between. The CDR3 length is 15 residues. The germline CDR1 and CDR2 sequences are MGHRA and YSYEKL. The chain's CDR3 is CASSHQGAKMETQYF. The CDR3 region has the DNA TGCGCCAGCAGCCATCAGGGCGCCAAGATGGAGACCCAGTACTTC.

The chain carries TRBV5-1 and TRBJ2-5; TRBD1 aligns across 9 bases. CDR1 and CDR2 from the germline V gene are SGHRS and YFSETQ. CDR3 length: 16 amino acids. The J segment lost 5 bases and the V segment lost 4 bases, leaving 12 bases of the junction unmatched. The CDR3 loop is CASSPRDRVSWETQYF. Here the CDR3 DNA reads TGCGCCAGCAGCCCCCGGGACAGGGTTAGTTGGGAGACCCAGTACTTC.

The V gene is TRBV7-3, the J gene TRBJ2-1; D uncertain. The germline V gene has CDR1 SGHTA and CDR2 FQGTGA. V was clipped by 6 bases and J by 7 bases, with 13 bases between them. This CDR3 has 13 residues. The CDR3 DNA is TGTGCCAGCAGAGGGCCTGGAGAAAATGAGCAGTTCTTC. Encoded protein: CASRGPGENEQFF.

This chain joins TRBV7-8 and TRBJ2-1, with 10 nucleotides matching TRBD1. With 1 base clipped from V and 6 bases from J, the junction kept 6 bases outside the gene matches. Per germline, CDR1 SGHVS and CDR2 FQNEAQ. The CDR3 contains 16 residues. CDR3 loop: CASSLDRDRGLNEQFF. CDR3 coding DNA: TGTGCCAGCAGCTTAGACCGGGACAGGGGCCTCAATGAGCAGTTCTTC.

This clone was seen just once. The chain links TRBV5-1 to TRBJ2-1; 7 nucleotides agree with TRBD1. Germline CDR1 and CDR2: SGHRS and YFSETQ. CDR3 size: 14 residues. Trimming took 4 bases from V and 7 from J; bases not matched to a gene: 8. CDR3: CASSPDRELNEQFF. In nucleotides, the CDR3 is TGCGCCAGCAGCCCCGACAGGGAACTGAATGAGCAGTTCTTC. Complete variable domain (other parts from reference TRBV5-1 and TRBJ2-1): KAGVTQTPRYLIKTRGQQVTLSCSPISGHRSVSWYQQTPGQGLQFLFEYFSETQRNKGNFPGRFSGRQFSNSRSEMNVSTLELGDSALYLCASSPDRELNEQFFGPGTRLTVL.

The chain is built from TRBV30 and TRBJ2-2, with TRBD2 as a possible D gene (5 bases). Germline V gene sequence: CDR1 GTSNPN, CDR2 SVGIG (reference sequence). V was cut by 1 base and J by 4 bases, with 7 bases left in between. The CDR3 covers 13 residues. This CDR3 reads CAWSGGFTGELFF. CDR3 nucleotide sequence: TGTGCCTGGAGTGGCGGGTTCACCGGGGAGCTGTTTTTT.

The chain joins TRBV18 to TRBJ2-2, with 12 bases matching TRBD2. CDR1 is KGHSH and CDR2 is LQKENI in the germline V gene. There are 16 residues in the CDR3. Trimming cost V 1 base and J 5 bases; bases outside gene matches: 2. CDR3 in amino acids: CASSPLLAGGTGELFF. CDR3 in DNA: TGTGCCAGCTCACCACTCCTAGCGGGAGGGACCGGGGAGCTGTTTTTT.

This clone showed up just a few times. V and J are TRBV4-1 and TRBJ2-1; 7 bases map to TRBD2. Germline V CDR1 and CDR2: MGHRA, YSYEKL. The CDR3 loop spans 17 amino acids. Trimming removed 4 bases from V and 0 bases from J; junction bases left unmatched: 9. CDR3 DNA sequence: TGCGCCAGCAGCCTTCCTTTAGCGGGTAGCTCCTACAATGAGCAGTTCTTC. Translated: CASSLPLAGSSYNEQFF.

This clone was detected only once. The chain couples TRBV30 to TRBJ1-5, with D maybe TRBD1 (5 bases). CDR3 size: 14 residues. V dropped 0 bases and J dropped 2 bases, with 8 bases sitting between them. CDR1 and CDR2 (germline): GTSNPN, SVGIG (reference sequence). The CDR3: CAWSVQGGNQPQHF. DNA for the CDR3: TGTGCCTGGAGTGTTCAGGGAGGCAATCAGCCCCAGCATTTT. Using reference TRBV30 and TRBJ1-5 for the parts outside the CDR3, the full variable domain is SQTIHQWPATLVQPVGSPLSLECTVEGTSNPNLYWYRQAAGRGLQLLFYSVGIGQISSEVPQNLSASRPQDRQFILSSKKLLLSDSGFYLCAWSVQGGNQPQHFGDGTRLSIL.

The gene calls are TRBV11-2 and TRBJ2-7; D may be TRBD1 (5 bases). Germline values: CDR1 SGHAT, CDR2 FQNNGV. Deletions cut 5 bases from V and 2 bases from J, with 16 bases between. This CDR3 contains 15 residues. The CDR3 reads CASSPHQGGPYEQYF. The CDR3, as DNA: TGTGCCAGCAGCCCCCACCAGGGCGGACCCTACGAGCAGTACTTC.

The V and J genes are TRBV30 and TRBJ2-7; the D gene is possibly TRBD2 (5 bases). The CDR3 is 13 amino acids. CDR1 GTSNPN and CDR2 SVGIG come from the germline V gene (reference sequence). The V end was cut by 3 bases, the J end by 2 bases, with 11 bases between. As DNA, the CDR3 is TGTGCCTGGAGGAATCCGGGGACCTACGAGCAGTACTTC. The encoded protein is CAWRNPGTYEQYF.

There are a few counts of this clone. CDR3 DNA sequence: TGTGCCAGCAGCCGGGAGACTAGCGGGAACCACGAGCAGTACTTC. It specifies CASSRETSGNHEQYF. This chain connects TRBV9 to TRBJ2-7, with 11 bases aligning to TRBD2. Germline CDR1 SGDLS, CDR2 YYNGEE. This CDR3 spans 15 amino acids. Germline trimming cut 4 bases from V and 5 bases from J; bases unmatched to any gene: 8.

This clone has just a few counts. The genes are TRBV18 and TRBJ2-7, with D unresolved. The CDR3 covers 14 residues. Trimming took 3 bases from V and 3 from J, leaving 12 bases between them. CDR1 and CDR2 from the germline V gene are KGHSH and LQKENI. CDR3 in DNA: TGTGCCAGCTCACCCCAGCAGGAAAACTACGAGCAGTACTTC. Amino acid sequence: CASSPQQENYEQYF.

The sample holds a few counts of this clone. The chain carries TRBV30 and TRBJ2-2; the D is unclear. The germline CDR1 and CDR2 sequences are GTSNPN and SVGIG (reference sequence). This CDR3 is 13 amino acids long. V was pared by 1 base and J by 1 base, with 4 bases between. The CDR3 nucleotides are TGTGCCTGGAGTGAACAGAACACCGGGGAGCTGTTTTTT. Translating it yields CAWSEQNTGELFF.

The chain has TRBV11-2 and TRBJ1-5; D gene ambiguous. This CDR3 has 13 residues. Germline CDR1 SGHAT, CDR2 FQNNGV. V was pared by 11 bases and J by 6 bases, with 17 bases between. The CDR3 is CAGRTRVCQPQHF. The CDR3 nucleotides read TGTGCCGGAAGAACTCGGGTTTGTCAGCCCCAGCATTTT.

This clone came up once. This chain uses TRBV9 with TRBJ2-5; a possible D gene is TRBD1 (6 bases). The CDR3 consists of 15 residues. Trimming removed 4 bases at V and 6 bases at J, with 19 bases between. The germline V gene has CDR1 SGDLS and CDR2 YYNGEE. CDR3 DNA sequence: TGTGCCAGCAGCCCAAACAGGGACCGTCCAAAGACCCAGTACTTC. This encodes CASSPNRDRPKTQYF.

The V and J genes are TRBV19 and TRBJ2-3; D remains unclear. Germline CDR1 and CDR2: LNHDA and SQIVND (reference sequence). The CDR3 is 12 amino acids. The germline V and J ends were trimmed by 6 bases and 5 bases, with 9 bases remaining between them. The CDR3 is CASRETLDTQYF. The DNA of the CDR3 is TGTGCCAGTAGGGAAACGCTAGATACGCAGTATTTT.

This clone has just a few counts. The chain employs TRBV30 and TRBJ2-3, with 12 bases lining up with TRBD2. With 7 bases clipped from V and 6 bases from J, the junction kept 11 bases outside the gene matches. This CDR3 region has 15 residues. Looked up from germline, CDR1 is GTSNPN and CDR2 is SVGIG (reference sequence). The CDR3: CASGLAGIAADTQYF. The CDR3 DNA follows: TGTGCCTCTGGACTAGCGGGAATAGCGGCGGATACGCAGTATTTT.

The chain uses TRBV29-1 and TRBJ2-1; 10 nucleotides align to TRBD2. Trimming removed 3 bases from V and 1 base from J; junction bases left unmatched: 9. The V gene's germline CDR1 is SQVTM and CDR2 ANQGSEA. The CDR3 is 17 amino acids. The CDR3 is CSVDRSGRGRSYNEQFF. In DNA form, the CDR3 reads TGCAGCGTTGACCGGAGCGGGAGGGGTAGGTCCTACAATGAGCAGTTCTTC.

This chain links TRBV30 with TRBJ2-1, with D hard to call. Germline CDR1 GTSNPN, CDR2 SVGIG (reference sequence). The CDR3 is made up of 14 amino acids. V lost 3 bases and J lost 2, with 11 bases in between. The CDR3 spells CAWSGWATYNEQFF. The CDR3 nucleotides are TGTGCCTGGAGCGGTTGGGCGACCTACAATGAGCAGTTCTTC.

CDR3 bases: TGTGCCAGCACCCCAGAGTTGGGGGCCTACGAGCAGTACTTC. Translation gives CASTPELGAYEQYF. The V gene is TRBV6-1, the J gene TRBJ2-7; D possibly uses TRBD1 or TRBD2 (5 bases each). The CDR3 runs to 14 residues. Germline CDR1 and CDR2: MNHNS and SASEGT. Trimming removed 7 bases from V and 2 bases from J, with 15 bases in between.

In its sample, this clone was seen once. The chain combines TRBV10-1 with TRBJ1-1, with D uncertain. Trimming took 9 bases from V and 2 from J, leaving 10 bases between them. This CDR3 is 12 amino acids long. Germline V lookup: CDR1 WNHNN, CDR2 SYGVQD (reference sequence). CDR3 region: CARSTLNTEAFF. The DNA for the CDR3 is TGCGCCAGATCGACACTTAACACTGAAGCTTTCTTT.